What follows describes a single TCR beta chain. As yet, its antigen is unknown. This entry comes from a study of CD4 T cells in relation to SARS-CoV-2 and coronaviruses. Overall study: After nine to eleven days of antigen culture, PBMC TCR beta CDR3s were sequenced. Convalescent donors were aged roughly 21 to 72, with median approximately 42 years.

Data came from immunoSEQ multiplex PCR; TCRdb stores just in-frame clones and leaves some out. Here the sample spans about 36,000 clones, around 83% being singletons. Naive or memory CD4+ cells were cultured 1:1 with T cell-depleted PBMCs plus CEF. This clonotype was obtained from an adult with COVID-19. The specimen was naive CD4+ T cells from PBMCs, cultured in vitro. The sample's subset: naive CD4+ T cells isolated by negative enrichment.

CDR3 DNA sequence: TGTGCCATCAGGGGGACAGGGGGTGACTCCTACGAGCAGTACTTC. Translating gives CAIRGTGGDSYEQYF. The V call is TRBV10-3, the J call TRBJ2-7; 11 nucleotides match TRBD1. CDR3 length equals 15 residues. Looked up from germline, CDR1 is ENHRY and CDR2 is SYGVKD. V was clipped by 6 bases and J by 0 bases; unmatched bases: 4.